This T cell receptor (beta chain) was sequenced for a study of blood T cells in healthy people across ages. General study results and limits: It was not known whether donors were CMV positive (a possible confounder of expanded clonotype changes). Significant beta diversity loss was already apparent by age 40, declining roughly linearly.

Points on this clonotype: Its cognate antigen is unknown.

Primed by a sample-barcoded 5' primer and a J-beta primer mix, a second PCR proceeded for about 7 to 11 cycles. TCRdb redid the calling of the 5' RACE reads with MiXCR, one entry per CDR3 protein. The sample has 650,000 to 1,000,000 distinct CDR3 sequences, roughly 40% seen once. PBMCs numbering at least 6.5 million were isolated per sample. CDR1 LGHNA and CDR2 YSLEER come from the germline V gene. Trimming cost V 4 bases and J 11 bases, with 17 bases left between them. The CDR3 is made up of 13 amino acids. This receptor was identified in a man in his late teens or twenties in good health. The rearrangement links TRBV4-3 to TRBJ2-5; possible D gene TRBD2, 5 bases. Sequencing was carried out using blood. The CDR3 loop is CASSRKKEAEQYF. CDR3 nucleotide sequence: TGCGCCAGCAGCCGGAAGAAGGAGGCGGAGCAGTACTTC.